This T cell receptor beta chain was sequenced in a study of blood T cells in healthy people across ages. The germline V gene encodes CDR1 SSHAT and CDR2 FNYEAQ (reference sequence). This CDR3 has 17 residues. J was trimmed by 5 bases and V by 1 base; bases with no gene match: 4. This clonotype was observed a single time. The antigen remains undetermined. Every sample had a minimum of 6 million PBMCs isolated. Study-level results: The diversity estimates, figures obtained from one million T cells, were considered underestimates.

The authors ran a second PCR of about 7 to 11 cycles using a sample-barcoded 5' primer and a J-beta primer mix. A template-switch adaptor with 12 random nucleotides tagged each cDNA molecule. TCRdb fed the 5' RACE reads into MiXCR, producing one record per CDR3 protein. This sample has more than 550,000 distinct CDR3 sequences, with 20% to 25% found just once. V gene TRBV7-7 combines with J gene TRBJ2-2; 13 bases map to TRBD2. The sequenced sample was blood. The receptor's source is a man in his 70s in good health. CDR3 bases: TGTGCCAGCAGCTTAGGTCCGACTAGCGGGGGGACCGGGGAGCTGTTTTTT. Its protein is CASSLGPTSGGTGELFF.